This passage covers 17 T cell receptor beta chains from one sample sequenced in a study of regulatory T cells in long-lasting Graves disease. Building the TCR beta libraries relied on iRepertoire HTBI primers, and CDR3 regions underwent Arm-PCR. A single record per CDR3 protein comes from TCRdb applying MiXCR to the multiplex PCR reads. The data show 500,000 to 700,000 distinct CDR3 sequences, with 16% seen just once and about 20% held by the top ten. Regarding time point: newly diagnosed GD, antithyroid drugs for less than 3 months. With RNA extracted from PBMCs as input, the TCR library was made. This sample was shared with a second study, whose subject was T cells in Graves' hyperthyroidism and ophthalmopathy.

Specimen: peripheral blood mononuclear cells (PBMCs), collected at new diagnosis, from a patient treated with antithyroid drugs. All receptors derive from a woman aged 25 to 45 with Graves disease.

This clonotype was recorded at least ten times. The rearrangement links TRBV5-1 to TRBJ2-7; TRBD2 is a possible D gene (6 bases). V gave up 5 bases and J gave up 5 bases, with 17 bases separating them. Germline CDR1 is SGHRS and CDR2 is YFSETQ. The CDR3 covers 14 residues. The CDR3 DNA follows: TGCGCCAGCAGAAGAGGCGGGGTTGGGGACGAGCAGTACTTC. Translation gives CASRRGGVGDEQYF.

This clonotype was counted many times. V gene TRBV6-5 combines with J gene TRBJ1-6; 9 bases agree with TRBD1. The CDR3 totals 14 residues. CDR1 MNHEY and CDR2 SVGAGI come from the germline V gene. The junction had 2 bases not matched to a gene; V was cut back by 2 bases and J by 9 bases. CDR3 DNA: TGTGCCAGCAGTTACCGGGACAGGGTTTCACCCCTCCACTTT. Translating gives CASSYRDRVSPLHF.

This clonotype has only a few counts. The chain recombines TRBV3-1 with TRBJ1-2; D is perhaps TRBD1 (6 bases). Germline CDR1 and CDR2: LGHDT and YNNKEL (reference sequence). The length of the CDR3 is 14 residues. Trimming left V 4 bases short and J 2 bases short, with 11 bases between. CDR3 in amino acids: CASSRGQGNYGYTF. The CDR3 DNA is TGTGCCAGCAGCCGGGGGCAGGGAAACTATGGCTACACCTTC.

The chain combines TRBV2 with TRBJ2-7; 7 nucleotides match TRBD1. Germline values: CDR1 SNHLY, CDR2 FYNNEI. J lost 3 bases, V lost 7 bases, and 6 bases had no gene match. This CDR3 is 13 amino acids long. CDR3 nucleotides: TGTGCCAGCAACCCGGACAGGATCTACGAGCAGTACTTC. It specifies CASNPDRIYEQYF.

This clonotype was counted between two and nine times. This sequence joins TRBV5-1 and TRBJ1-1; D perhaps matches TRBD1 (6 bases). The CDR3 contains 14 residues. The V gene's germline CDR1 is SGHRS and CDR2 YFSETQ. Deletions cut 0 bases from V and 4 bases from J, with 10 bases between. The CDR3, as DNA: TGCGCCAGCAGCTTGGCGACGGGGGCCACTGAAGCTTTCTTT. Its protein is CASSLATGATEAFF. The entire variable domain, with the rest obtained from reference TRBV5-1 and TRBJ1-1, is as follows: KAGVTQTPRYLIKTRGQQVTLSCSPISGHRSVSWYQQTPGQGLQFLFEYFSETQRNKGNFPGRFSGRQFSNSRSEMNVSTLELGDSALYLCASSLATGATEAFFGQGTRLTVV.

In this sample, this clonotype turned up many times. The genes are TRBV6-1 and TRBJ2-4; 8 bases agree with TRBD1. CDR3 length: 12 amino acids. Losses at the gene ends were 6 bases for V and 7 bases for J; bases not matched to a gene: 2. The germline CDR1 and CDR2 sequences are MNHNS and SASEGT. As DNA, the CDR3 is TGTGCCAGCAGGGACAGGGTTAACATTCAGTACTTC. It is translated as CASRDRVNIQYF.

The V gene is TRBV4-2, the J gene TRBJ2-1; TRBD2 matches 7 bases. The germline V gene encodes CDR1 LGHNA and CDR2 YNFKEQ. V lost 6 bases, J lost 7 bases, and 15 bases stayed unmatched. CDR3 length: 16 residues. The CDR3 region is CASRSTGTTGMNEQFF. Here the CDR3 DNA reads TGTGCCAGCAGGTCCACCGGGACTACTGGGATGAATGAGCAGTTCTTC.

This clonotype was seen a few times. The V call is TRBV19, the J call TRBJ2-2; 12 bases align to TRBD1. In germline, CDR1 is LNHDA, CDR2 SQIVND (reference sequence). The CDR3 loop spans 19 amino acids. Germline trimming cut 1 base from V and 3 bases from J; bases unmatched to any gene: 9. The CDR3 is CASSIAGQGAQSDTGELFF. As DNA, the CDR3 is TGTGCCAGTAGTATAGCGGGACAGGGGGCGCAATCCGACACCGGGGAGCTGTTTTTT.

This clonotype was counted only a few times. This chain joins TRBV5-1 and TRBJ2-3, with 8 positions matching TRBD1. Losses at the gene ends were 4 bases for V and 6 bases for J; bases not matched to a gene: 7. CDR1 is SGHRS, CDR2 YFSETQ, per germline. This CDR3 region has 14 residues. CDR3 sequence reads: CASSNRDRTDTQYF. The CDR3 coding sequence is TGCGCCAGCAGCAACCGGGACAGGACGGATACGCAGTATTTT.

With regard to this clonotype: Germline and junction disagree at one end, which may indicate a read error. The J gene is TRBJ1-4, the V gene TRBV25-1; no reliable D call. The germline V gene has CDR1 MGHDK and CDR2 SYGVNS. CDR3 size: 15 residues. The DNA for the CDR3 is TGTGGCAGCACTAATAGGGTATCGGCTAATGAAAAACTGTTTTTT. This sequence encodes CGSTNRVSANEKLFF. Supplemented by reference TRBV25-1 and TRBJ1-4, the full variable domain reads EADIYQTPRYLVIGTGKKITLECSQTMGHDKMYWYQQDPGMELHLIHYSYGVNSTEKGDLSSESTVSRIRTEHFPLTLESARPSHTSQYLCGSTNRVSANEKLFFGSGTQLSVL.

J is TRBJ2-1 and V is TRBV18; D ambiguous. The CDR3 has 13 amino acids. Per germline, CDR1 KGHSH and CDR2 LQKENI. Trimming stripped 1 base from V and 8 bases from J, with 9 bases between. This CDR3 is CASSPQSSDEQFF. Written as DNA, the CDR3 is TGTGCCAGCTCACCACAATCCAGCGATGAGCAGTTCTTC.

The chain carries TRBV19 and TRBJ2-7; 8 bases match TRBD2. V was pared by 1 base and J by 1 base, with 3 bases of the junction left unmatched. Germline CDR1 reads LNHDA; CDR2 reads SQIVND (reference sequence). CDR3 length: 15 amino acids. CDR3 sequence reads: CASSIAGGMSYEQYF. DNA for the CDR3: TGTGCCAGTAGTATAGCGGGAGGGATGTCCTACGAGCAGTACTTC. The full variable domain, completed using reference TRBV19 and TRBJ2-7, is DGGITQSPKYLFRKEGQNVTLSCEQNLNHDAMYWYRQDPGQGLRLIYYSQIVNDFQKGDIAEGYSVSREKKESFPLTVTSAQKNPTAFYLCASSIAGGMSYEQYFGPGTRLTVT.

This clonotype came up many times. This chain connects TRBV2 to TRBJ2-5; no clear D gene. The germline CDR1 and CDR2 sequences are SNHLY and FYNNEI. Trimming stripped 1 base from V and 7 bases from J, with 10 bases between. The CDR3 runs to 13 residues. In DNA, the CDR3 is TGTGCCAGCAGTGAAGACAGAACGAGGACCCAGTACTTC. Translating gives CASSEDRTRTQYF.

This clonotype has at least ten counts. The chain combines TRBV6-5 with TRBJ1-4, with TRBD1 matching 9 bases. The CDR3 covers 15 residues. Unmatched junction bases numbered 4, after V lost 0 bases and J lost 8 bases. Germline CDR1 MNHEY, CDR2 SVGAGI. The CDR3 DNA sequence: TGTGCCAGCAGTTACTCGGGACAGGGAAGCGAAAAACTGTTTTTT. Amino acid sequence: CASSYSGQGSEKLFF.

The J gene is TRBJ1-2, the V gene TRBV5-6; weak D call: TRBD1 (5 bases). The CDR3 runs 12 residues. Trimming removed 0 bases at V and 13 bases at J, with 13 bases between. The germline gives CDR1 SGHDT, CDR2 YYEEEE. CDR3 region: CASSLESGGCTF. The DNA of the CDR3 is TGTGCCAGCAGCTTGGAATCGGGGGGATGCACCTTC.

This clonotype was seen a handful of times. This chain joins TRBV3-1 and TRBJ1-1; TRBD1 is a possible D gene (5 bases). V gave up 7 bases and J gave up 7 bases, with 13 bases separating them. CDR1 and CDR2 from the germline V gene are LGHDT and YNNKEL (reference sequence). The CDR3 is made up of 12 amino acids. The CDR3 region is CASTVRDGEAFF. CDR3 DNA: TGTGCCAGCACCGTCCGGGACGGTGAAGCTTTCTTT.

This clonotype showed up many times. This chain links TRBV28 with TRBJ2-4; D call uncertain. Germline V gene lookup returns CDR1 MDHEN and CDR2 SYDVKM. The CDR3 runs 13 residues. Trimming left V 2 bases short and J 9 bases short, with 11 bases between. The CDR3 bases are TGTGCCAGCAGTTTAGGGCCTCCAGGCATTCAGTACTTC. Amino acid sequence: CASSLGPPGIQYF.